The 23 T cell receptor beta chains presented below share a single source sample, sequenced in a study of blood T cell repertoires in COVID-19. TCRdb's table, derived via immunoSEQ multiplex PCR, lists solely in-frame clones and lacks some. The data hold 150,000 to 200,000 clones, with roughly 82% observed a single time. Sequenced input: peripheral blood. The source of these receptors is a woman in her thirties or forties with COVID-19, enrolled during active disease.

The chain is built from TRBV13 and TRBJ2-7, with 7 bases aligning to TRBD2. From germline, CDR1 is PRHDT and CDR2 FYEKMQ (reference sequence). Trimming removed 0 bases from V and 2 bases from J; junction bases left unmatched: 7. The CDR3 contains 16 residues. CDR3 region: CASSLGLAGVTYEQYF. Here the CDR3 DNA reads TGTGCCAGCAGCTTAGGCCTGGCGGGAGTTACCTACGAGCAGTACTTC.

The chain couples TRBV5-8 to TRBJ2-1; D is perhaps TRBD1 (5 bases). This CDR3 has 13 residues. Trimming took 2 bases from V and 8 from J, leaving 11 bases between them. In germline, CDR1 is SGHTS, CDR2 YDEGEE. In DNA, the CDR3 is TGTGCCAGCAGCTTTTCCCTAGGGGATGAGCAGTTCTTC. Translation gives CASSFSLGDEQFF.

The chain couples TRBV5-8 to TRBJ2-1, with D unclear. This CDR3 comprises 17 residues. Deletions cut 9 bases from V and 0 bases from J, with 22 bases between. Germline CDR1 SGHTS, CDR2 YDEGEE. The CDR3 bases are TGTGCCATCATCAGGAACGTCCCTCCTCGCTCCTACAATGAGCAGTTCTTC. Translating gives CAIIRNVPPRSYNEQFF.

This clone was detected only a few times. The chain links TRBV10-2 to TRBJ1-5; D is ambiguous. The CDR3 spans 13 residues. CDR1 is WSHSY, CDR2 SAAADI, per germline. Between the trimmed V and J ends, which lost 3 bases and 0 bases, there was a span of 3 bases. The CDR3 loop is CASSDYSNQPQHF. For the CDR3, the DNA is TGCGCCAGCAGTGATTATAGCAATCAGCCCCAGCATTTT.

The chain carries TRBV3-1 (or the pseudogene TRBV3-2) and TRBJ2-5; the match to TRBD2 covers 10 bases. V dropped 5 bases and J dropped 4; count of bases not matched to a gene: 10. The length of the CDR3 is 16 residues. Germline values: CDR1 LGHDT, CDR2 YNNKEL (reference sequence). This CDR3 reads CASSDYIAGGPETQYF. As DNA, the CDR3 is TGTGCCAGCAGCGACTACATAGCGGGGGGTCCAGAGACCCAGTACTTC.

CDR3 in amino acids: CASSESTGGSNIQYF. CDR3 coding DNA: TGCGCCAGCAGTGAGTCGACGGGGGGATCGAACATTCAGTACTTC. The chain links TRBV10-1 to TRBJ2-4; 7 bases align to TRBD2. V gave up 0 bases and J gave up 7 bases; unmatched junction bases: 6. The CDR3 length is 15 residues. Germline values: CDR1 WNHNN, CDR2 SYGVQD (reference sequence).

The chain recombines TRBV19 with TRBJ1-4; 9 bases agree with TRBD1. The CDR3 runs to 15 residues. Germline V gene data show CDR1 as LNHDA and CDR2 as SQIVND (reference sequence). Losses at the gene ends were 6 bases for V and 6 bases for J; bases not matched to a gene: 8. The CDR3: CASSWGQGGDEKLFF. CDR3 nucleotide sequence: TGTGCCAGTAGCTGGGGACAGGGAGGGGATGAAAAACTGTTTTTT.

The rearrangement joins TRBV11-3 to TRBJ2-5; possibly TRBD2 for D (6 bases). The CDR3 has 12 residues. V was pared by 5 bases and J by 4 bases, with 8 bases between. From germline, CDR1 is SGHNT and CDR2 YENEEA. CDR3 nucleotides: TGTGCCAGCAGCCAGGAGGGAGAGACCCAGTACTTC. It yields the protein CASSQEGETQYF.

The chain carries TRBV6-6 and TRBJ2-7; 12 positions match TRBD2. The CDR3 runs 15 residues. From germline, CDR1 is MNHNY and CDR2 SVGAGI (reference sequence). The V segment lost 5 bases and the J segment 4 bases; nucleotides outside the gene matches: 6. DNA for the CDR3: TGTGCCAGCAGTAATGTCGGGACTAGCGGGTACGAGCAGTACTTC. Its protein product is CASSNVGTSGYEQYF.

This chain joins TRBV27 and TRBJ2-7; tentative D call: TRBD1 (6 bases). With 5 bases removed from V and 0 bases from J, the gap between germline ends came to 8 bases. This CDR3 contains 13 residues. Germline V lookup: CDR1 MNHEY, CDR2 SMNVEV (reference sequence). The CDR3 coding sequence is TGTGCCAGCAGTGTACAGGGCTCCTACGAGCAGTACTTC. Its translation: CASSVQGSYEQYF.

The V gene is TRBV7-9, the J gene TRBJ1-1; maybe TRBD1 (5 bases). Germline V gene data show CDR1 as SEHNR and CDR2 as FQNEAQ (reference sequence). Trimming pared 6 bases from V and 11 bases from J, leaving 22 bases between. The CDR3 has 14 residues. The chain's CDR3 is CASSSPGQGSVAFF. Written as DNA, the CDR3 is TGTGCCAGCAGTTCTCCAGGGCAGGGTTCGGTGGCTTTCTTT.

V is TRBV19 and J is TRBJ2-3, with D hard to call. CDR1 and CDR2 from the germline V gene are LNHDA and SQIVND (reference sequence). The V end lost 5 bases, the J end lost 4 bases, and 16 bases lay between the germline ends. The CDR3 is 15 amino acids. CDR3 nucleotide sequence: TGTGCCAGTAGTCGTGTCGGGTCTCCTCCAGATACGCAGTATTTT. This translates into CASSRVGSPPDTQYF.

The V gene is TRBV16, the J gene TRBJ1-2; no clear D. Germline V gives CDR1 KGHSY, CDR2 FQNENV. Trimming shortened V by 4 bases and J by 7 bases, and 13 bases separated the two germline ends. The CDR3 is made up of 13 amino acids. As DNA, the CDR3 is TGTGCCAGCAGCCCTATGGTGTCGGGTGGCTACACCTTC. This encodes CASSPMVSGGYTF.

The rearrangement joins TRBV5-5 to TRBJ2-7; 11 bases are a match to TRBD2. This CDR3 is 15 amino acids long. V gave up 0 bases and J gave up 2 bases; unmatched junction bases: 1. Germline CDR1 reads SGHKS; CDR2 reads YYEKEE (reference sequence). The CDR3 region is CASSLGLAGTYEQYV. The CDR3 nucleotides are TGTGCCAGCAGCTTGGGACTAGCGGGGACCTACGAGCAGTACGTC.

The J gene is TRBJ1-2, the V gene TRBV18; TRBD1 agrees at 11 bases. The germline CDR1 and CDR2 sequences are KGHSH and LQKENI. CDR3 length: 15 residues. V lost 3 bases to trimming and J lost 7 bases; unmatched junction nucleotides: 7. The CDR3 DNA follows: TGTGCCAGCTCACCTCGGACAGGGGGCGAGGCTGGCTACACCTTC. This translates into CASSPRTGGEAGYTF.

V and J are TRBV4-1 and TRBJ2-3; 9 bases are shared with TRBD2. Germline V CDR1 and CDR2: MGHRA, YSYEKL. The length of the CDR3 is 17 residues. V gave up 1 base and J gave up 2 bases; unmatched junction bases: 7. The CDR3 region is CASSQAFQREVTDTQYF. The CDR3 DNA is TGCGCCAGCAGCCAAGCTTTCCAGCGGGAGGTCACAGATACGCAGTATTTT.

V and J are TRBV11-1 and TRBJ2-2; D not certain. Germline-derived CDR1 and CDR2 are SGHAT and FQDESV (reference sequence). V lost 2 bases to trimming and J lost 5 bases, with 6 bases between them. The CDR3 loop spans 13 amino acids. The CDR3 sequence is CASSLSFTGELFF. The CDR3 DNA sequence: TGTGCCAGCAGCTTATCTTTTACCGGGGAGCTGTTTTTT.

The chain uses TRBV7-2 and TRBJ2-1; TRBD1 agrees at 11 bases. V lost 5 bases and J lost 2; bases outside the gene matches: 2. Germline V gene lookup returns CDR1 SGHTA and CDR2 FQGNSA. The CDR3 runs 15 residues. The DNA for the CDR3 is TGTGCCAGCAGCCGGGACAGGGGGGCCTACAATGAGCAGTTCTTC. This codes for CASSRDRGAYNEQFF.

In this sample, this clone turned up once. The rearrangement uses TRBV10-3 and TRBJ2-3, with D maybe TRBD2 (5 bases). V dropped 5 bases and J dropped 3 bases, with 9 bases sitting between them. The CDR3 is made up of 13 amino acids. The germline gives CDR1 ENHRY, CDR2 SYGVKD. The CDR3 region is CAISTRETDTQYF. DNA for the CDR3: TGTGCCATCAGTACTAGAGAGACAGATACGCAGTATTTT.

The chain's CDR3 is CASSSQGRSTGTNSYEQYF. The DNA for the CDR3 is TGTGCCAGCAGCTCCCAGGGCAGGAGTACAGGGACGAACTCCTACGAGCAGTACTTC. The gene calls are TRBV13 and TRBJ2-7; a weak D match, TRBD1 (6 bases). Germline V lookup: CDR1 PRHDT, CDR2 FYEKMQ (reference sequence). This CDR3 has 19 residues. V was pared by 4 bases and J by 0 bases, with 25 bases between.

The CDR3 loop reads CASSQAPQGDTEAFF. The CDR3 DNA reads as TGTGCCAGCAGCCAAGCCCCACAGGGGGACACTGAAGCTTTCTTT. The rearrangement joins TRBV3-1 (or the pseudogene TRBV3-2) to TRBJ1-1; TRBD1 agrees at 8 bases. J was trimmed by 3 bases and V by 1 base; bases with no gene match: 4. CDR1 and CDR2 from the germline V gene are LGHDT and YNNKEL (reference sequence). The CDR3 length is 15 residues.

In this sample, this clone turned up once. The V call is TRBV19, the J call TRBJ2-2; tentative D call: TRBD2 (6 bases). The V gene lost 4 bases and the J gene lost 6 bases, with 9 bases spanning the gap. The CDR3 runs to 13 residues. Germline V lookup: CDR1 LNHDA, CDR2 SQIVND (reference sequence). CDR3 DNA sequence: TGTGCCAGTAGTACCGGGGAGGCCGGGGAGCTGTTTTTT. It translates to CASSTGEAGELFF.

The J gene is TRBJ2-7, the V gene TRBV6-2 or TRBV6-3; TRBD2 matches 8 bases. J lost 2 bases, V lost 5 bases, and 2 bases had no gene match. Germline-derived CDR1 and CDR2 are MNHEY and SVGEGT. CDR3 length equals 13 residues. CDR3 bases: TGTGCCAGCAGTACGGGACTAGCCTACGAGCAGTACTTC. Amino acids: CASSTGLAYEQYF.